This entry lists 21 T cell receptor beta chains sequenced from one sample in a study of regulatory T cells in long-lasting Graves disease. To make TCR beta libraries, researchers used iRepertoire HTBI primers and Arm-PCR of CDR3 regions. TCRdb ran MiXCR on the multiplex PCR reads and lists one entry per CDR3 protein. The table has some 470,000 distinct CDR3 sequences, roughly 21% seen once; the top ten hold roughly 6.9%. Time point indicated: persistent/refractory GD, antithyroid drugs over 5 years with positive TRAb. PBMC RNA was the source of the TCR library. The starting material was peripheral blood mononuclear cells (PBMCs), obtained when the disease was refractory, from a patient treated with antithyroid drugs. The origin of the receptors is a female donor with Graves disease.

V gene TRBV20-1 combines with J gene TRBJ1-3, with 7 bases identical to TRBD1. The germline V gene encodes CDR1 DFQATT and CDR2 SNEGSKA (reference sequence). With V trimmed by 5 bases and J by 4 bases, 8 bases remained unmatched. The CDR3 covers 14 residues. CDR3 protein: CSALTGERGNTIYF. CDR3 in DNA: TGCAGTGCTTTAACAGGGGAGAGGGGAAACACCATATATTTT.

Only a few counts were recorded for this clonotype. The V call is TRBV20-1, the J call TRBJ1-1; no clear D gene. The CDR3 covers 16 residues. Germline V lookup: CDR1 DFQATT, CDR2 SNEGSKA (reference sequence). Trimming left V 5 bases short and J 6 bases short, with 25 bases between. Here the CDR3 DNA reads TGCAGTGCTGAGAGTCCAGGAGGCGTTGGGTTCTCTGAAGCTTTCTTT. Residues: CSAESPGGVGFSEAFF.

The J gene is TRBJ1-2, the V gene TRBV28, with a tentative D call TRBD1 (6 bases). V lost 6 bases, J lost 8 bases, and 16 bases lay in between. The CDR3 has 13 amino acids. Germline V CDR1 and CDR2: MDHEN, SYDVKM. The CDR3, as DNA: TGTGCCAGCAGGTTACAGGGTGGCTACGGCTACACCTTC. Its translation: CASRLQGGYGYTF.

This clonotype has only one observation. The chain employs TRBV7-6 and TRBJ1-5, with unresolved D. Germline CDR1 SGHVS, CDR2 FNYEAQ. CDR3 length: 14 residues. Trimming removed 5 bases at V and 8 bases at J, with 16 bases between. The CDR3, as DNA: TGTGCCAGCAGCCGATATCACGGCGGGGAGCCCCAGCATTTT. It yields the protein CASSRYHGGEPQHF. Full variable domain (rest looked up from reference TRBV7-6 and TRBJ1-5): GAGVSQSPRYKVTKRGQDVALRCDPISGHVSLYWYRQALGQGPEFLTYFNYEAQQDKSGLPNDRFSAERPEGSISTLTIQRTEQRDSAMYRCASSRYHGGEPQHFGDGTRLSIL.

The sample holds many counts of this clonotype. CDR3 protein: CASSDLTDGGEKLFF. DNA for the CDR3: TGTGCCAGCAGCGACTTGACCGACGGGGGAGAAAAACTGTTTTTT. The chain uses TRBV3-1 and TRBJ1-4, with D possibly matching TRBD1 (5 bases). Between the trimmed V and J ends, which lost 5 bases and 8 bases, there was a span of 18 bases. The CDR3 consists of 15 residues. The germline V gene encodes CDR1 LGHDT and CDR2 YNNKEL (reference sequence). Full variable domain (missing parts from reference TRBV3-1 and TRBJ1-4): DTAVSQTPKYLVTQMGNDKSIKCEQNLGHDTMYWYKQDSKKFLKIMFSYNNKELIINETVPNRFSPKSPDKAHLNLHINSLELGDSAVYFCASSDLTDGGEKLFFGSGTQLSVL.

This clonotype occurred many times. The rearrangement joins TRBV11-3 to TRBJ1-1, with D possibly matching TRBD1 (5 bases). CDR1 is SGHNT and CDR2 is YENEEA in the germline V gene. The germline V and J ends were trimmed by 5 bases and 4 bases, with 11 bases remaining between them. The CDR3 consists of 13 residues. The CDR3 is CASSRQSTTEAFF. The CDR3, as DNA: TGTGCCAGCAGCCGACAGAGCACCACTGAAGCTTTCTTT.

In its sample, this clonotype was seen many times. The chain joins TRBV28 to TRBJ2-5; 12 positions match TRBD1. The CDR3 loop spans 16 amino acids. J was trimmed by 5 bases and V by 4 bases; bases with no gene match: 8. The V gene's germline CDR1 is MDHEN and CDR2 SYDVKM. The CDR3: CASSSSGTGGAETQYF. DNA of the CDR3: TGTGCCAGCAGTTCATCCGGGACAGGGGGCGCGGAGACCCAGTACTTC.

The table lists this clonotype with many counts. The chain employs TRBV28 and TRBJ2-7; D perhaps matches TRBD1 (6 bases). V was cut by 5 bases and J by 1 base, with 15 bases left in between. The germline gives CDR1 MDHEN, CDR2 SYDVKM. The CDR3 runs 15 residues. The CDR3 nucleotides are TGTGCCAGCAGTAAACTCCGGGACATATCCTACGAGCAGTACTTC. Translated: CASSKLRDISYEQYF.

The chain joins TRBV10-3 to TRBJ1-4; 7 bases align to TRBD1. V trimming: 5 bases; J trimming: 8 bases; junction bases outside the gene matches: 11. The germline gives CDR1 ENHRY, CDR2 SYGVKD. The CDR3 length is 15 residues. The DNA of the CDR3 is TGTGCCATCAGTTCTGTACAGGGGCGAGGGGAAAAACTGTTTTTT. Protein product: CAISSVQGRGEKLFF.

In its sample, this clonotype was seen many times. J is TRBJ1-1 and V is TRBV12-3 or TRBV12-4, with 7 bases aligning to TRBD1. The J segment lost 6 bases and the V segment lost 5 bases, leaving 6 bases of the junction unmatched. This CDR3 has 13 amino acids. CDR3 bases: TGTGCCAGCAGTCTTACAGGGGCTTCTGAAGCTTTCTTT. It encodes CASSLTGASEAFF.

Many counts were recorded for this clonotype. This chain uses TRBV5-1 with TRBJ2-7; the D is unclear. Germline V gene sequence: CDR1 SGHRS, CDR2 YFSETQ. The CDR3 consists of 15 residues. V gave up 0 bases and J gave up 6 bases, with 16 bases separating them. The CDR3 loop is CASSLEGHTLAEQYF. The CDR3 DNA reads TGCGCCAGCAGCTTGGAAGGTCACACCTTGGCCGAGCAGTACTTC.

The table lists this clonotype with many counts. CDR3 DNA: TGTGCCAGCAGGGAACTAGCGGGGGGAAGAAAGGCCCAGTACTTC. It yields the protein CASRELAGGRKAQYF. This sequence joins TRBV5-5 and TRBJ2-5; TRBD2 matches at 12 bases. The CDR3 is 15 amino acids. J gave up 9 bases and V 5 bases, and 11 bases lay outside the gene matches. CDR1 and CDR2 from the germline V gene are SGHKS and YYEKEE (reference sequence).

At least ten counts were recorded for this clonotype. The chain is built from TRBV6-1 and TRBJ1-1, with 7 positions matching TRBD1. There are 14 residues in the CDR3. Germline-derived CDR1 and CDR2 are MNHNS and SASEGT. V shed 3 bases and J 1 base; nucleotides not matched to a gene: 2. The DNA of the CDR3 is TGTGCCAGCAGTGAGACAGGGAGGAACACTGAAGCTTTCTTT. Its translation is CASSETGRNTEAFF.

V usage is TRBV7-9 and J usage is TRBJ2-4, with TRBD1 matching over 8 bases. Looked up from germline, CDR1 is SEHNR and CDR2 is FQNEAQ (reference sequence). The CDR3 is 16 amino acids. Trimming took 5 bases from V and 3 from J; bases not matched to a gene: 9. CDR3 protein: CASSKWTGNGKNIQYF. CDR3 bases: TGTGCCAGCAGCAAATGGACAGGGAATGGCAAAAACATTCAGTACTTC.

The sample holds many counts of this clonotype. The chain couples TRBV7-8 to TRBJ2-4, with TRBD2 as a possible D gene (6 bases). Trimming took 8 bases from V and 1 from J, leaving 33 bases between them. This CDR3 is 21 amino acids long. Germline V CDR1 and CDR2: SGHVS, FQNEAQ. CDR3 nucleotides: TGTGCCAGCTCCACTGGTGGTGTGTTGACGGGACTGGGGTGGGCCAAAAACATTCAGTACTTC. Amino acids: CASSTGGVLTGLGWAKNIQYF.

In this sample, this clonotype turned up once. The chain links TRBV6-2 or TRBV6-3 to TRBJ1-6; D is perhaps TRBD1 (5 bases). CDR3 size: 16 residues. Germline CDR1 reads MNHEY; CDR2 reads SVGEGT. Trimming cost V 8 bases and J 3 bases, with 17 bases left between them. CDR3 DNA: TGTGCCAGCGGTCAAACGGGACCGATCTATAATTCACCCCTCCACTTT. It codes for CASGQTGPIYNSPLHF.

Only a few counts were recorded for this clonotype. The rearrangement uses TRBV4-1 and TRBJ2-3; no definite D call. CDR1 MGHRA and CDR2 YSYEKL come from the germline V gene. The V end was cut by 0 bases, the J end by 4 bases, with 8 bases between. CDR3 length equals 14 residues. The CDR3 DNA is TGCGCCAGCAGCCAAGATCTTGGGGCAGATACGCAGTATTTT. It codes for CASSQDLGADTQYF.

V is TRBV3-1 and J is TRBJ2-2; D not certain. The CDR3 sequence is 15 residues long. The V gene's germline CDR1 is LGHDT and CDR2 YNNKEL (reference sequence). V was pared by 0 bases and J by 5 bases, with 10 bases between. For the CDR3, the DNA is TGTGCCAGCAGCCAAGACGGCTTATTTACCGGGGAGCTGTTTTTT. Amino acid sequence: CASSQDGLFTGELFF.

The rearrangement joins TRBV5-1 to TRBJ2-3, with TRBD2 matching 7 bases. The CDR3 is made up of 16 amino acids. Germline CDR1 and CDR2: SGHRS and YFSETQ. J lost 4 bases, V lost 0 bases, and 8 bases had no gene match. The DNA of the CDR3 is TGCGCCAGCAGCTTGGGGACTAGTGACGCGGCAGATACGCAGTATTTT. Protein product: CASSLGTSDAADTQYF.

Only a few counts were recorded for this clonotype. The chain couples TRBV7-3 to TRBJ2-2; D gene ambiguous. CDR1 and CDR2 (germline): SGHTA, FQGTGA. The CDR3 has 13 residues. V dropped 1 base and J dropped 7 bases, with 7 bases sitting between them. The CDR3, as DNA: TGTGCCAGCAGCTTAAGTCCGTTCGGGGAGCTGTTTTTT. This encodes CASSLSPFGELFF.

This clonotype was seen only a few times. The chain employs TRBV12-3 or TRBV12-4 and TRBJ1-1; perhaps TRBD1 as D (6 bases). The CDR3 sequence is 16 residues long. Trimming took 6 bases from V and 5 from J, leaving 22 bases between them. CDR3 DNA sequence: TGTGCCAGCAGCCCAGGGGCGGGGCCCTTGCGGACTGAAGCTTTCTTT. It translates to CASSPGAGPLRTEAFF.